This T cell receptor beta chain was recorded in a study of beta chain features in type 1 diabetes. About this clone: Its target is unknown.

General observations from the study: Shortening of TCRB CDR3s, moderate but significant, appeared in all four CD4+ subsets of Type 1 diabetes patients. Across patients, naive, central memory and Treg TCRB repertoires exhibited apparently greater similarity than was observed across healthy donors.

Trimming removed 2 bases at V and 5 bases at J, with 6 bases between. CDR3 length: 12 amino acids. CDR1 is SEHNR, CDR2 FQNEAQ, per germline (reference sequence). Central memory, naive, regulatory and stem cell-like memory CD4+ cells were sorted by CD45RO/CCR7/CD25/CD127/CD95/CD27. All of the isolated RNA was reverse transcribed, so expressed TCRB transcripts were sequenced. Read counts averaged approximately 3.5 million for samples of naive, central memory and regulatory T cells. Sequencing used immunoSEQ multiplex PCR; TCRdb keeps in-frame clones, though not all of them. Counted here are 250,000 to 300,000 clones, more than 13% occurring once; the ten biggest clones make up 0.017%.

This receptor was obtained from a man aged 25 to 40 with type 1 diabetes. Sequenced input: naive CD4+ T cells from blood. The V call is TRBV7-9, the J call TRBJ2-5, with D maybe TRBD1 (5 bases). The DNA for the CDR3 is TGTGCCAGCAGCTTACGACAGGAGACCCAGTACTTC. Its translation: CASSLRQETQYF.